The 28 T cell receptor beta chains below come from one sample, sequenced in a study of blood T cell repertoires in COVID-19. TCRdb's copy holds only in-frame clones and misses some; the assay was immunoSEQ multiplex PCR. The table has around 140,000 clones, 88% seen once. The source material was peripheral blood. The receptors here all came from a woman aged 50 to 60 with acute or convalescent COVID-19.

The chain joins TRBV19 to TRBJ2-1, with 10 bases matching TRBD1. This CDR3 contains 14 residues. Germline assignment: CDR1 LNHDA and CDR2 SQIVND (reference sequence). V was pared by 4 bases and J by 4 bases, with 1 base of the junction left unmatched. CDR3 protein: CASSRGQGYNEQFF. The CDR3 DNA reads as TGTGCCAGTAGTAGGGGACAGGGGTACAATGAGCAGTTCTTC.

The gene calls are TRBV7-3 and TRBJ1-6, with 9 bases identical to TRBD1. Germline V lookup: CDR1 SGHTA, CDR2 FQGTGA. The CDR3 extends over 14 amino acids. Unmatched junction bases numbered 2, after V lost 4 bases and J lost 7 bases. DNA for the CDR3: TGTGCCAGCAGCTCGGGACAGGGAAATTCACCCCTCCACTTT. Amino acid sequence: CASSSGQGNSPLHF.

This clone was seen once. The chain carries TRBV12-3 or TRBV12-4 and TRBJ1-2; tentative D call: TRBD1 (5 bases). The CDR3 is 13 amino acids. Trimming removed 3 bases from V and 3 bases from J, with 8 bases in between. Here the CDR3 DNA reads TGTGCCAGCAGTTTCGGCAGGGACTATGGCTACACCTTC. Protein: CASSFGRDYGYTF.

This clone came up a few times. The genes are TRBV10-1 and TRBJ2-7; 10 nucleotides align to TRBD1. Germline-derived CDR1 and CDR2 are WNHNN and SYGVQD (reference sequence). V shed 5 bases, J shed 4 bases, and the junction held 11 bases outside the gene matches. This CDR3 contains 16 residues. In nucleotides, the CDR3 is TGCGCCAGCAGTAGCGGACCGGGACAGGGGAATTACGAGCAGTACTTC. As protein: CASSSGPGQGNYEQYF.

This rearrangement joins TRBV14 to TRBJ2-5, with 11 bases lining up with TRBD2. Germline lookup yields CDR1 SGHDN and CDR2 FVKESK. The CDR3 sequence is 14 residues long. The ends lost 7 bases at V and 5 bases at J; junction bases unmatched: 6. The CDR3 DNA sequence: TGTGCCAGCACCCTAGCGGGAGGAGACGAGACCCAGTACTTC. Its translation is CASTLAGGDETQYF.

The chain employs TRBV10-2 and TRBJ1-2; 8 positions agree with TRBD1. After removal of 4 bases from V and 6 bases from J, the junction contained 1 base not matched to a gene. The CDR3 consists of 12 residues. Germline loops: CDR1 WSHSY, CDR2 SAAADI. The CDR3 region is CASSGQGNGYTF. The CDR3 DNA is TGCGCCAGCAGTGGACAGGGGAATGGCTACACCTTC.

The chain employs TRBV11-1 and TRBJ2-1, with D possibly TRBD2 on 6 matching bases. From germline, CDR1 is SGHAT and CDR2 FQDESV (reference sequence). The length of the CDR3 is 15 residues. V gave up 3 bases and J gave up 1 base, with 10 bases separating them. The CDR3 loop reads CASSFEGGSYNEQFF. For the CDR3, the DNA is TGTGCCAGCAGCTTCGAGGGAGGATCCTACAATGAGCAGTTCTTC.

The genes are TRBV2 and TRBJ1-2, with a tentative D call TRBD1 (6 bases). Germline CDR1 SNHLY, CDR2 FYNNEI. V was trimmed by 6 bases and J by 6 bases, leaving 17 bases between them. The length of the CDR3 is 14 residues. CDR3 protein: CASSSHRDSDGYTF. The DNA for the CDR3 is TGTGCCAGCAGCTCCCACAGGGATAGCGATGGCTACACCTTC. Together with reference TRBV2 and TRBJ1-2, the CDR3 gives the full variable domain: EPEVTQTPSHQVTQMGQEVILRCVPISNHLYFYWYRQILGQKVEFLVSFYNNEISEKSEIFDDQFSVERPDGSNFTLKIRSTKLEDSAMYFCASSSHRDSDGYTFGSGTRLTVV.

The CDR3, as DNA: TGTGCCAGCAGTTCCTGGACAGGGGTGGCCGGGGAGCTGTTTTTT. It encodes CASSSWTGVAGELFF. The genes are TRBV6-5 and TRBJ2-2; 9 nucleotides agree with TRBD1. V was pared by 4 bases and J by 6 bases, with 6 bases of the junction left unmatched. The CDR3 length is 15 residues. The V gene's germline CDR1 is MNHEY and CDR2 SVGAGI.

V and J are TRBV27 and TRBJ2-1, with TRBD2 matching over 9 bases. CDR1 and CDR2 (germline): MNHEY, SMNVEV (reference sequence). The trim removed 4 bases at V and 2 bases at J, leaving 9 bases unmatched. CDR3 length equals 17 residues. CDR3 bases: TGTGCCAGCAGTTACCCGGCTAGCGGGGCTACCTACAATGAGCAGTTCTTC. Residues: CASSYPASGATYNEQFF.

CDR3 protein: CASSPRTGGITDTEAFF. In DNA, the CDR3 is TGTGCCAGTAGTCCCCGGACAGGGGGCATAACGGACACTGAAGCTTTCTTT. This rearrangement joins TRBV19 to TRBJ1-1; the match to TRBD1 covers 11 bases. CDR1 is LNHDA, CDR2 SQIVND, per germline (reference sequence). V shed 5 bases, J shed 3 bases, and the junction held 11 bases outside the gene matches. The CDR3 is 17 amino acids.

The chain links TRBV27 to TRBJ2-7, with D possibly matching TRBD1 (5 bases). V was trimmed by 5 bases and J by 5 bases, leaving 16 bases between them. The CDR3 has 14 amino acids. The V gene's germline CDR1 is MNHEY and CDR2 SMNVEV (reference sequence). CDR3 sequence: CASSPQGMIDEQYF. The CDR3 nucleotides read TGTGCCAGCAGTCCCCAGGGAATGATCGACGAGCAGTACTTC.

CDR3 DNA sequence: TGTGCCATCAGGGACTATTATGAGCAGTTCTTC. Protein sequence: CAIRDYYEQFF. This chain links TRBV10-3 with TRBJ2-1, with D possibly matching TRBD2 (6 bases). V lost 6 bases and J 8 bases, leaving 8 bases between the germline ends. The CDR3 is 11 residues long. Germline V CDR1 and CDR2: ENHRY, SYGVKD.

As DNA, the CDR3 is TGTGCCAGCAGTTTATCGACAGGGTTCGGCTACACCTTC. Protein product: CASSLSTGFGYTF. The V gene is TRBV27, the J gene TRBJ1-2, with 7 nucleotides matching TRBD1. Trimming cost V 0 bases and J 8 bases; bases outside gene matches: 3. Germline CDR1 reads MNHEY; CDR2 reads SMNVEV (reference sequence). This CDR3 spans 13 amino acids.

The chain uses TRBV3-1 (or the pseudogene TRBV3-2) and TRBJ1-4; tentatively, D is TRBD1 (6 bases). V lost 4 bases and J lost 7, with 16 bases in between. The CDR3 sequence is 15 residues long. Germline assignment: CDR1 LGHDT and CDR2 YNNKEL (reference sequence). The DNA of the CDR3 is TGTGCCAGCAGCCGCCGCCCAGGGGAGAGTGAAAAACTGTTTTTT. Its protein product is CASSRRPGESEKLFF.

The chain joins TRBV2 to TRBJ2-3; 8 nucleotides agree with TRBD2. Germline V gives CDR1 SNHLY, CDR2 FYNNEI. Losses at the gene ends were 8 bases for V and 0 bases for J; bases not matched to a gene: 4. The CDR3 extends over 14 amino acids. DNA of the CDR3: TGTGCCAGCGCTACTAGCGGTAGCACAGATACGCAGTATTTT. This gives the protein CASATSGSTDTQYF.

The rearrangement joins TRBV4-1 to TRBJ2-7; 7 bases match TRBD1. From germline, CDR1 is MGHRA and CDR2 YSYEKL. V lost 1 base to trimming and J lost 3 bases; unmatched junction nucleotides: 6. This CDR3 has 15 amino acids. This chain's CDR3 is CASSQVGDRDYEQYF. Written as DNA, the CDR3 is TGCGCCAGCAGCCAAGTGGGGGACAGAGACTACGAGCAGTACTTC.

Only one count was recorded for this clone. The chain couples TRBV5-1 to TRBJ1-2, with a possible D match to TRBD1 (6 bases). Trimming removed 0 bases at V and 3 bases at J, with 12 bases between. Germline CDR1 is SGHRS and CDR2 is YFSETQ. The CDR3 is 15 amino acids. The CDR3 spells CASSLVTGFDYGYTF. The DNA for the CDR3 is TGCGCCAGCAGCTTGGTAACAGGGTTTGACTATGGCTACACCTTC.

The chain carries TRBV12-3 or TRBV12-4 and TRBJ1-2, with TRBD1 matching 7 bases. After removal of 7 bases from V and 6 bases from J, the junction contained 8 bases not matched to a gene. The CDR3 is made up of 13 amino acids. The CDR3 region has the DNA TGTGCCAGCACCCACAGGACAGGCCATGGCTACACCTTC. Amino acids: CASTHRTGHGYTF.

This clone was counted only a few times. The CDR3 nucleotides read TGTGCCAGCAGTGAGCTACTTGGCTCTGGAAACACCATATATTTT. Protein sequence: CASSELLGSGNTIYF. This chain connects TRBV6-1 to TRBJ1-3; no clear D. The CDR3 totals 15 residues. Trimming left V 3 bases short and J 0 bases short, with 9 bases between. Germline V lookup: CDR1 MNHNS, CDR2 SASEGT.

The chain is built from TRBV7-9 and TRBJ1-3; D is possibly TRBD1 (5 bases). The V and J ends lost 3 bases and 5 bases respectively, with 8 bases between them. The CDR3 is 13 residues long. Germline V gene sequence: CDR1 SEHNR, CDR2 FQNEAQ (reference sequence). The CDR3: CASSLGLRNTIYF. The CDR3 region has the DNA TGTGCCAGCAGCTTGGGGCTCAGAAACACCATATATTTT.

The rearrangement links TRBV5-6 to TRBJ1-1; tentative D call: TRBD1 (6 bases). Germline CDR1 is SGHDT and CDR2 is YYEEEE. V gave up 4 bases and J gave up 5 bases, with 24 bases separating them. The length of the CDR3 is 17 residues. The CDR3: CASSPRGTAQRGTEAFF. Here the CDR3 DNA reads TGTGCCAGCAGCCCCAGAGGTACAGCGCAAAGGGGGACTGAAGCTTTCTTT.

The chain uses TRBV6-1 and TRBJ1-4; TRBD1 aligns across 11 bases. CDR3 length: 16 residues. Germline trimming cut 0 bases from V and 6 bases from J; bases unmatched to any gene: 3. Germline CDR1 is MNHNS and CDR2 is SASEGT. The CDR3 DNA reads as TGTGCCAGCAGTGAAGCGCTGGGACAGGGGGATGAAAAACTGTTTTTT. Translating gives CASSEALGQGDEKLFF.

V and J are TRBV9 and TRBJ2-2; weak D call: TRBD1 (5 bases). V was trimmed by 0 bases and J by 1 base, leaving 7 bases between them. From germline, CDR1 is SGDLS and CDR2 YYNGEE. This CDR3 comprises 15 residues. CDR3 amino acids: CASSVGGRNTGELFF. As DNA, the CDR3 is TGTGCCAGCAGCGTAGGGGGCCGGAACACCGGGGAGCTGTTTTTT.

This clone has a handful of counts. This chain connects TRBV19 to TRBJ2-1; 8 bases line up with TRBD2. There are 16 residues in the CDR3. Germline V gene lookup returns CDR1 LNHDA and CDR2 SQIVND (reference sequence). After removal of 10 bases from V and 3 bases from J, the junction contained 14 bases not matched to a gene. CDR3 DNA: TGTGCCACCAGCCTCGTAAGCGGGAGAAGCTACAATGAGCAGTTCTTC. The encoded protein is CATSLVSGRSYNEQFF.

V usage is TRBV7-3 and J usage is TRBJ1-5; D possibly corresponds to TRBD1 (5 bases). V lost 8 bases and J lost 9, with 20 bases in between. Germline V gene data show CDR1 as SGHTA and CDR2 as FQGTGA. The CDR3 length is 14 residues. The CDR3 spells CASFRKQEGWPQHF. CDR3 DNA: TGTGCCAGCTTCCGTAAACAGGAGGGGTGGCCCCAGCATTTT.

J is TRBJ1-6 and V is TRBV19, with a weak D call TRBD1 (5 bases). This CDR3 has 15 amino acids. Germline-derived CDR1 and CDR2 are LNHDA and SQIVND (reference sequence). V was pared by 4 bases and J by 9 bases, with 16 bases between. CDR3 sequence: CASSTSVGGASPLHF. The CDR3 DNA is TGTGCCAGTAGTACGTCGGTCGGTGGGGCTTCACCCCTCCACTTT. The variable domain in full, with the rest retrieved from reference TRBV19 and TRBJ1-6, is DGGITQSPKYLFRKEGQNVTLSCEQNLNHDAMYWYRQDPGQGLRLIYYSQIVNDFQKGDIAEGYSVSREKKESFPLTVTSAQKNPTAFYLCASSTSVGGASPLHFGNGTRLTVT.

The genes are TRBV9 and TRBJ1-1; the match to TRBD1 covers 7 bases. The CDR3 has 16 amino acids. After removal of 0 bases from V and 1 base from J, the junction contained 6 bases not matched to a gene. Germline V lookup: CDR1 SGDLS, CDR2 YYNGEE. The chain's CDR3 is CASSVATGAGNTEAFF. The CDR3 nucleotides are TGTGCCAGCAGCGTAGCTACAGGGGCAGGGAACACTGAAGCTTTCTTT.